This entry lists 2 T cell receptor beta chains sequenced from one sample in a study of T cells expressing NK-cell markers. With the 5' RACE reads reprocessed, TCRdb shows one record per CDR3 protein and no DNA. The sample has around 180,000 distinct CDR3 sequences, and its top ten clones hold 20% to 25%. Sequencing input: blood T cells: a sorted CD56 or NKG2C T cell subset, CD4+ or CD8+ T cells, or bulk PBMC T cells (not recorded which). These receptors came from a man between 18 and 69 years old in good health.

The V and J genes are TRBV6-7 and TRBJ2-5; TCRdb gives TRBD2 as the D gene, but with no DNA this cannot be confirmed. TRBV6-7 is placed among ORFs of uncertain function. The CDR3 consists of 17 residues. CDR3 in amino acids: CASSHGRGLASHETQYF.

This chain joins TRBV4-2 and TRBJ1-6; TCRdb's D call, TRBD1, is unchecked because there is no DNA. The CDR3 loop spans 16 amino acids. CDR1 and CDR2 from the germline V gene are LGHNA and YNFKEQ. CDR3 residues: CASSQESRDYNSPLHF.